A selection of T cell receptor beta chains follows, all from one sample in a study of shared clonotypes between healthy human individuals. Clones were read by immunoSEQ multiplex PCR, and TCRdb kept only the in-frame ones, dropping some. The sample holds some 2 million clones; 95% are singletons and the top ten take 0.13%. Sequencing was done on a sample of naive CD4+ T cells sorted from blood. These receptors all come from a man younger than 35 in good health. The CDR3 runs from the conserved cysteine through the conserved F or W. A D gene is named only where the DNA matches it firmly. Clone size is stated in some rows and not others, as once, few, many or a class when expanded.

v_call	d_call	j_call	clone_size	cdr3_nt	cdr3_aa
TRBV6-1	.	TRBJ1-1	.	TGTGCCAGCAGTGAAGTCGGGCGCGGAGCTTTCTTT	CASSEVGRGAFF
TRBV2	.	TRBJ1-1	once	TGTGCCAGCAGATCCGGCCGGGGGACTGAAGCTTTCTTT	CASRSGRGTEAFF
TRBV5-6	.	TRBJ2-7	.	TGTGCCAGCAGGCGACGGGAGCCCCCATACGAGCAGTACTTC	CASRRREPPYEQYF
TRBV6-5	TRBD1	TRBJ2-1	.	TGTGCCAGCAGCCGGGGACAGAGATACAATGAGCAGTTCTTC	CASSRGQRYNEQFF
TRBV15	.	TRBJ2-1	.	TGTGCCACCAGCAGAGATCAGTTATCAAACTCCTACAATGAGCAGTTCTTC	CATSRDQLSNSYNEQFF
TRBV28	.	TRBJ1-2	.	TGTGCCAGCAGCTGGTGGGCAGCGAACTATGGCTACACCTTC	CASSWWAANYGYTF
TRBV6-6	TRBD1	TRBJ1-5	.	TGTGCCACCAAAGGACAGGGCGGGAATCAGCCCCAGCATTTT	CATKGQGGNQPQHF
TRBV7-8	TRBD2	TRBJ2-7	.	TGTGCCAGCAGCCTCCGTCGGACTAGCGGGACGAGCTACGAGCAGTACTTC	CASSLRRTSGTSYEQYF
TRBV6-7	.	TRBJ1-1	.	TGTGCCAGCAGTTACTCAGGTGGAGCAAGATCGGGAGCTTTCTTT	CASSYSGGARSGAFF
TRBV11-3	TRBD1	TRBJ2-3	.	TGTGCCAGCAGCCCCCGGGACAGGGGTACAGATACGCAGTATTTT	CASSPRDRGTDTQYF
TRBV9	.	TRBJ2-3	.	TGTGCCAGCAGCGTAGCTTTCGGCAGCACAGATACGCAGTATTTT	CASSVAFGSTDTQYF
TRBV7-2	.	TRBJ1-2	.	TGTGCCAGCAGCTTAGGAGTGGGGATTTATGGCTACACCTTC	CASSLGVGIYGYTF
TRBV5-1	TRBD1	TRBJ1-1	.	TGCGCCAGCAGCTTGGGAGCTGGGACAGGGAACACTGAAGCTTTCTTT	CASSLGAGTGNTEAFF
TRBV6-6	.	TRBJ1-3	.	TGTGCCAGCAGTAAAAACAGGGTCTCGGGAAACACCATATATTTT	CASSKNRVSGNTIYF
TRBV21-1	.	TRBJ2-3	.	TGTGCCAGCATCATCAAGAGGAGCGTTCTTAGCACAGATACGCAGTATTTT	CASIIKRSVLSTDTQYF
TRBV30	.	TRBJ1-6	.	TGTGCCTGGAGTGGAGGGGCGGATTCACCCCTCCACTTT	CAWSGGADSPLHF
TRBV5-1	.	TRBJ1-4	.	TGCGCCAGCAGCCTTTCTTCAACTAATGAAAAACTGTTTTTT	CASSLSSTNEKLFF
TRBV12-5	.	TRBJ2-3	.	TGTGCTAGTGGCAGGGAGATGAGCAGCACAGATACGCAGTATTTT	CASGREMSSTDTQYF
TRBV25-1	TRBD1	TRBJ2-7	.	TGTGCCAGCAGTGTGACAGGGGGCTACGAGCAGTACTTC	CASSVTGGYEQYF
TRBV18	TRBD2	TRBJ2-2	.	TGTGCCAGCTCACCATCGTGGGGAGGGCCCACCGGGGAGCTGTTTTTT	CASSPSWGGPTGELFF
TRBV10-3	.	TRBJ2-7	.	TGTGCCATCAGTGACGGCCCGGGAGCCTACGAGCAGTACTTC	CAISDGPGAYEQYF
TRBV30	.	TRBJ2-2	once	TGTGCCTGGAGTCCCCATGGGTCCGGGGAGCTGTTTTTT	CAWSPHGSGELFF
TRBV20-1	.	TRBJ2-7	.	TGCAGTGCAGCAGATACCTACGAGCAGTACTTC	CSAADTYEQYF
TRBV6-5	.	TRBJ2-7	.	TGTGCCAGCAGTTACTCGAGCGGCTTCTCCTACGAGCAGTACTTC	CASSYSSGFSYEQYF
TRBV29-1	.	TRBJ2-5	.	TGCAGCGTGGGGACTTCTGAGACCCAGTACTTC	CSVGTSETQYF
TRBV10-1	TRBD2	TRBJ2-3	.	TGCGCCAGCAGTGAAACTAGCGGGGTTACAGATACGCAGTATTTT	CASSETSGVTDTQYF
TRBV5-1	.	TRBJ2-3	.	TGCGCCAGCAGCTCGAGCGGATCCACAGATACGCAGTATTTT	CASSSSGSTDTQYF
TRBV30	.	TRBJ1-2	.	TGTGCCTGGAGTGAGGGGACGGTATACGGCTACACCTTC	CAWSEGTVYGYTF
TRBV10-1	.	TRBJ2-2	.	TGCGCCAGCAGTGAGCAGGGCACCGGGGAGCTGTTTTTT	CASSEQGTGELFF
TRBV2	TRBD1	TRBJ2-3	.	TGTGCCAGCAGTGATGGACAGGGAGCCACAGATACGCAGTATTTT	CASSDGQGATDTQYF
TRBV30	.	TRBJ1-6	.	TGTGCCTGGAGTGAAGGACCTCGGCCACCCCTCCACTTT	CAWSEGPRPPLHF
TRBV5-8	.	TRBJ2-3	.	TGTGCCAGCAGCTTGTCCCTCGTCTCCACAGATACGCAGTATTTT	CASSLSLVSTDTQYF
TRBV5-8	.	TRBJ2-2	once	TGTGCCAGCAGGCGACGTGGGTTTAACACCGGGGAGCTGTTTTTT	CASRRRGFNTGELFF
TRBV5-6	TRBD2	TRBJ2-1	.	TGTGCCAGCAGTCTAGCGGGGGGGCGTTACAATGAGCAGTTCTTC	CASSLAGGRYNEQFF
TRBV2	.	TRBJ1-4	once	TGTGCCAGCAGTACGCAGGGAACTTCAACTAATGAAAAACTGTTTTTT	CASSTQGTSTNEKLFF
TRBV5-1	.	TRBJ2-3	.	TGCGCCAGCACCCCGGGCGGGTCGGTAACCACAGATACGCAGTATTTT	CASTPGGSVTTDTQYF
TRBV28	TRBD1	TRBJ1-2	.	TGTGCCAGCAGGAGCGATGGACAGGGCGAATATGGCTACACCTTC	CASRSDGQGEYGYTF
TRBV18	.	TRBJ1-5	.	TGTGCCAGCTCAGGGGCGGGATACAATCAGCCCCAGCATTTT	CASSGAGYNQPQHF
TRBV5-4	.	TRBJ1-2	.	TGTGCCAGCAGTAGAAGTGCCTATGGCTACACCTTC	CASSRSAYGYTF
TRBV25-1	TRBD1	TRBJ2-4	once	TGTGCCAGCAGTGAATTGACAGGGGGCAAAAACATTCAGTACTTC	CASSELTGGKNIQYF
TRBV7-9	.	TRBJ2-5	.	TGTGCCAGCAGCCCGGTCCTAGGGGGTCAAGAGACCCAGTACTTC	CASSPVLGGQETQYF
TRBV5-1	TRBD2	TRBJ2-2	.	TGCGCCAGCAGCATAGCGGGGGGGCCCGCCACCGGGGAGCTGTTTTTT	CASSIAGGPATGELFF
TRBV27	.	TRBJ1-2	.	TGTGCCAGCAGTTTTGGGAGGGGTTACTATGGCTACACCTTC	CASSFGRGYYGYTF
TRBV6-5	TRBD2	TRBJ2-2	.	TGTGCCAGCAGCCGGGGACTAGCGGGAGTCGGGGAGCTGTTTTTT	CASSRGLAGVGELFF
TRBV27	.	TRBJ2-5	.	TGTGCCAGCCGGGCGGAGCAAGAGACCCAGTACTTC	CASRAEQETQYF
TRBV6-5	.	TRBJ2-7	.	TGTGCCAGCAGTTCCCTCCTCGGCGAGCAGTACTTC	CASSSLLGEQYF
TRBV9	.	TRBJ2-1	.	TGTGCCAGCAGCTACGACCGCGAGCAGTTCTTC	CASSYDREQFF
TRBV5-1	TRBD1	TRBJ1-1	.	TGCGCCAGCACCCTCCAGGGGGCGAACACTGAAGCTTTCTTT	CASTLQGANTEAFF
TRBV5-6	TRBD2	TRBJ2-1	.	TGTGCCAGCAGGACACTAGCGGGAGGTGAGCAGTTCTTC	CASRTLAGGEQFF
TRBV6-5	.	TRBJ2-7	once	TGTGCCAGCAGCCCCGCCACAGGGCGCCCCCACGAGCAGTACTTC	CASSPATGRPHEQYF
TRBV11-2	TRBD1	TRBJ1-6	.	TGTGCCAGCAGCTTAGGCGGGACAGGGCATTCACCCCTCCACTTT	CASSLGGTGHSPLHF
TRBV5-4	.	TRBJ1-6	once	TGTGCCAGCAGCCAGTTTGGTTCACCCCTCCACTTT	CASSQFGSPLHF
TRBV7-9	.	TRBJ2-4	.	TGTGCCAGCAGCTCTATAGCGGAACTAGCCAAAAACATTCAGTACTTC	CASSSIAELAKNIQYF